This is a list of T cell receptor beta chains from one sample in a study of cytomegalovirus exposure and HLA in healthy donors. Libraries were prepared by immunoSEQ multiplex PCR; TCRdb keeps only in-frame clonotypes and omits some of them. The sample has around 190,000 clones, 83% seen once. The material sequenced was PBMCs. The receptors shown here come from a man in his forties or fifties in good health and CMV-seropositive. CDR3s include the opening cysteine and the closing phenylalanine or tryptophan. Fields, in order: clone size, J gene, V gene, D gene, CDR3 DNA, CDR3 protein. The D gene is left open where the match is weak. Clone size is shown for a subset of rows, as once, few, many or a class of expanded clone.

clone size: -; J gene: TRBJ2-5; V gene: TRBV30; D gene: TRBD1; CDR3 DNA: TGTGCCTGGAGTGGGACAGGCCAAGAGACCCAGTACTTC; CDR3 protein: CAWSGTGQETQYF
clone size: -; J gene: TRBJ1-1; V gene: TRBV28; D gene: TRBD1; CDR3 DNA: TGTGCCAGCAGTTTATTGGGGACAGGAAACACTGAAGCTTTCTTT; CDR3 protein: CASSLLGTGNTEAFF
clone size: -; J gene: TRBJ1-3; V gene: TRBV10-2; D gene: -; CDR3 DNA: TGCGCCAGCAGTGAGGACAGTAGCTCTGGAAACACCATATATTTT; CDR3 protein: CASSEDSSSGNTIYF
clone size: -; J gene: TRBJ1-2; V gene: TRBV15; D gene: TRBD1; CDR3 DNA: TGTGCCACCAGCAGTGGACAGGGGGACTATGGCTACACCTTC; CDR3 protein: CATSSGQGDYGYTF
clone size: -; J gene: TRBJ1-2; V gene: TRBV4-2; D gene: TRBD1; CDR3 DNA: TGTGCCAGCAGCCAAGATTGGGCGGGACAGGGGAAAGGTGGCTACACCTTC; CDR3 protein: CASSQDWAGQGKGGYTF
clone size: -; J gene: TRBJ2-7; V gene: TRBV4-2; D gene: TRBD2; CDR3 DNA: TGTGCCAGCAGCCAAGTTGATAGCGGGAGCTACGAGCAGTACTTC; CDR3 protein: CASSQVDSGSYEQYF
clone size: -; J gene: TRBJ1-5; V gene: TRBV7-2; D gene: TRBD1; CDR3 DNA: TGTGCCAGCAGCTCGGGACAGGCCTTCGATCAGCCCCAGCATTTT; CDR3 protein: CASSSGQAFDQPQHF
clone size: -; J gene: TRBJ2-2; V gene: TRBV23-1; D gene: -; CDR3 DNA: TGCGCCAGCAGTCAATCTTTCCAGGGCAAAAACACCGGGGAGCTGTTTTTT; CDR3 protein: CASSQSFQGKNTGELFF
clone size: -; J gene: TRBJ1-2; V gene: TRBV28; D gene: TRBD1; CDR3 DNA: TGTGCCAGCAGTCCTCCTGACAGGGGGTTCTATGGCTACACCTTC; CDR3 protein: CASSPPDRGFYGYTF
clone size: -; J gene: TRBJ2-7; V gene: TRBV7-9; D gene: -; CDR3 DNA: TGTGCCAGCAGCGAACTGGGGAGCTACGAGCAGTACTTC; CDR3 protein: CASSELGSYEQYF
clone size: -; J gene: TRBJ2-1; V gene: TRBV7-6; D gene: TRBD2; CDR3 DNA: TGTGCCAGCAGCTTAGGTCCAGCGGGAGATACCTACAATGAGCAGTTCTTC; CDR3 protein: CASSLGPAGDTYNEQFF
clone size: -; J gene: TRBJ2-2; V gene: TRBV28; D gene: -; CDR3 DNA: TGTGCCAGCAGTTTAGCAGGGCACGCGAACACCGGGGAGCTGTTTTTT; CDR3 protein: CASSLAGHANTGELFF
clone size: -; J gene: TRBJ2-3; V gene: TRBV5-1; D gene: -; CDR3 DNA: TGCGCCAGCAGCTTGGTCGGGGCAGATACGCAGTATTTT; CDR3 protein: CASSLVGADTQYF
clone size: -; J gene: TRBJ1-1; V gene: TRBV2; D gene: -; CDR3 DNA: TGTGCCAGCAGTGAATTCCAGGGAGGCACTGAAGCTTTCTTT; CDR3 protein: CASSEFQGGTEAFF
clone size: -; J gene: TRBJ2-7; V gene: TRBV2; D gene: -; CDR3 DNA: TGTGCCAGCATTCAGGACTTCTCCGGGCTCTACGAGCAGTACTTC; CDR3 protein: CASIQDFSGLYEQYF
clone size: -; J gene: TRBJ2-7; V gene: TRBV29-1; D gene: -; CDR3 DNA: TGCAGCGTCTCGGCCCCCCGGGACTACGAGCAGTACTTC; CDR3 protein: CSVSAPRDYEQYF
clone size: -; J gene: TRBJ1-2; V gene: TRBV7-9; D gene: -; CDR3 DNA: TGTGCCAGCAGCTTTAGCGACCGCTATGGCTACACCTTC; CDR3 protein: CASSFSDRYGYTF
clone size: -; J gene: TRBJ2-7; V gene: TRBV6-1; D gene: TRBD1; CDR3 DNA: TGTGCCAGTGGCGGACAGGGACGGGAGTACGAGCAGTACTTC; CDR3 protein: CASGGQGREYEQYF
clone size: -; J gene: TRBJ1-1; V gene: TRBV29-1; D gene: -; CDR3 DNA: TGCAGCGTTACCCCGGGGAACACTGAAGCTTTCTTT; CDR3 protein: CSVTPGNTEAFF
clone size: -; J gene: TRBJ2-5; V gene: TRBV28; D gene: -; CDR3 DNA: TGTGCCAGCAGTCCCAGACACAAACAAGAGACCCAGTACTTC; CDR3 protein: CASSPRHKQETQYF
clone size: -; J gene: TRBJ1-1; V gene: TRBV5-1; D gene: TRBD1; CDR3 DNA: TGCGCCAGCAGCTTGGAGGCAGGGGGCAACACTGAAGCTTTCTTT; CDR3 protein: CASSLEAGGNTEAFF
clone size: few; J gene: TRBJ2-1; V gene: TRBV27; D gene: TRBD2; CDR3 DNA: TGTGCCAGCAGCCCGCTCAAGCTGGGAGGGAATGAGCAGTTCTTC; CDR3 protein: CASSPLKLGGNEQFF
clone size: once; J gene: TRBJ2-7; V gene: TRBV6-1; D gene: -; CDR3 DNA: TGTGCCAGCAGTGAACAACCGACAGGAGTCTACGAGCAGTACTTC; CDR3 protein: CASSEQPTGVYEQYF
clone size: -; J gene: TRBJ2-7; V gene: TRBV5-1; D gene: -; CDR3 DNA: TGCGCCAGCAGCTTGGGGGCGCCACCGTCCTACGAGCAGTACTTC; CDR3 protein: CASSLGAPPSYEQYF
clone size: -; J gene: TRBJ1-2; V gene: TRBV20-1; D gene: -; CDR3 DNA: TGCAGTGCTAGCGGGGGTGTCAGCTACACCTTC; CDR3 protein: CSASGGVSYTF
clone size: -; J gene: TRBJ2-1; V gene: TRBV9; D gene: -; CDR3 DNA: TGTGCCAGCAGCACCCCCGGACTACCGTTGCAGTTCTTC; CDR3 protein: CASSTPGLPLQFF
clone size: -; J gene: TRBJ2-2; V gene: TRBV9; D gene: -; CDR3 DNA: TGTGCCAGCAGCTTCGGGGGGCTGAACACCGGGGAGCTGTTTTTT; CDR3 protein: CASSFGGLNTGELFF
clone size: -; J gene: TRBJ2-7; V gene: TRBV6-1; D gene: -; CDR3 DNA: TGTGCCAGCAATCACGGTTTCTACGAGCAGTACTTC; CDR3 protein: CASNHGFYEQYF
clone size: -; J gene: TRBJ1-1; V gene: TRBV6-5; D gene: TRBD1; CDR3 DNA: TGTGCCAGCAGGGCAGCGACAGGGTCCCAAGCTTTCTTT; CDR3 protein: CASRAATGSQAFF
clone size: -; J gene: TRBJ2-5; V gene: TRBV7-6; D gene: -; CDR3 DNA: TGTGCCAGCAGCTTAGATTTTAATAGTGGAGAGACCCAGTACTTC; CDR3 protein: CASSLDFNSGETQYF
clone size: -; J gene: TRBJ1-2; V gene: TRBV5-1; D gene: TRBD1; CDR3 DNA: TGCGCCAGCAGCTTGGGGTGGGACAGGGGCTTGACATATGGCTACACCTTC; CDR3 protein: CASSLGWDRGLTYGYTF
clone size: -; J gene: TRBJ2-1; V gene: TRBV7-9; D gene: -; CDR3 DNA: TGTGCCAGCAGCTTGTACGGGAGCGCCTACAATGAGCAGTTCTTC; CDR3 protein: CASSLYGSAYNEQFF
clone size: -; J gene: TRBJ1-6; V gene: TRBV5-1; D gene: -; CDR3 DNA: TGCGCCAGCAGCTTGGACCAGGCTAATTCACCCCTCCACTTT; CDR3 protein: CASSLDQANSPLHF
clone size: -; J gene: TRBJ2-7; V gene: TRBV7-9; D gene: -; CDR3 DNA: TGTGCCAGCAGCCAGACAGGAGGTGGGAACGAGCAGTACTTC; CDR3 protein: CASSQTGGGNEQYF
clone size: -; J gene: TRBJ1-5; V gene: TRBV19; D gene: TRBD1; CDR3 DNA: TGTGCCAGTAGGGGACAGGGAGGCAATCAGCCCCAGCATTTT; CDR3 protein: CASRGQGGNQPQHF
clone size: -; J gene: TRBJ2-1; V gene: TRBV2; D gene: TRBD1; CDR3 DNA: TGTGCCAGCAGTCCGGGACAGGGATGGCTGGGTGAGCAGTTCTTC; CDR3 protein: CASSPGQGWLGEQFF
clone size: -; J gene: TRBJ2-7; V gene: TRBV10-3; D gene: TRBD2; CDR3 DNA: TGTGCCATCAGTGATCCGGGGGGATATTCTGGGGCGCGCCACGAGCAGTACTTC; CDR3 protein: CAISDPGGYSGARHEQYF
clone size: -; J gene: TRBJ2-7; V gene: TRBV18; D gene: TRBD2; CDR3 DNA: TGTGCCAGCTCACCACAGCCAGCGGGAGGCTACGAGCAGTACTTC; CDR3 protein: CASSPQPAGGYEQYF
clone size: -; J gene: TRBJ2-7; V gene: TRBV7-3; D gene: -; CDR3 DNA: TGTGCCAGCAGCTTAAGACCGGCGGGGCCGTATGACGAGCAGTACTTC; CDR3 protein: CASSLRPAGPYDEQYF
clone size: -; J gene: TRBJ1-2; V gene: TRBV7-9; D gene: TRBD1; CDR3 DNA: TGTGCCAGCAGCTTAACAGGGGGCGCGGGACCTAACTATGGCTACACCTTC; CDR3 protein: CASSLTGGAGPNYGYTF
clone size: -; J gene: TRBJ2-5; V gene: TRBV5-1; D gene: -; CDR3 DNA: TGCGCCAGCAGCTTGACAGGGTTAGAGACCCAGTACTTC; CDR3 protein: CASSLTGLETQYF
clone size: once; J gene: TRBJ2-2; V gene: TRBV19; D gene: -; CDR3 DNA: TGTGCCAGTAGTGCAGGGAATACCGGGGAGCTGTTTTTT; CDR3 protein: CASSAGNTGELFF
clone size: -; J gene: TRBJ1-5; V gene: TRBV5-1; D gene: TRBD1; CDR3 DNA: TGCGCCAGCAGCTTGGGTGGACAGGGAGGGAATCAGCCCCAGCATTTT; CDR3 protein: CASSLGGQGGNQPQHF
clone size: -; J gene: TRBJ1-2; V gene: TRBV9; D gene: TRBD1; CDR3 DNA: TGTGCCAGCAGCGTAGCTCAGGGGGCAAATGGCTACACCTTC; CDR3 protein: CASSVAQGANGYTF
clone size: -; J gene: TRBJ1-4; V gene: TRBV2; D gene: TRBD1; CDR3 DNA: TGTGCCAGCCTGGGACAGACAGGGGAAAAACTGTTTTTT; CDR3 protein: CASLGQTGEKLFF
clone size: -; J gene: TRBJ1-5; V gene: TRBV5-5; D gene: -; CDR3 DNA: TGTGCCAGCAGCTTCGACAGCTCCCCTTCTTGGTCCCAGCATTTT; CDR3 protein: CASSFDSSPSWSQHF
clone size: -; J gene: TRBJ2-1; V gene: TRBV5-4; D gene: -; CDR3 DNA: TGTGCCAGCAGCTCCTCCAATGAGCAGTTCTTC; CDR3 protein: CASSSSNEQFF
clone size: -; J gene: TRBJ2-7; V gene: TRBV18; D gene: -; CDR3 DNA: TGTGCCAGCTCACCTACAGATTCTACTTTGTCCGAGCAGTACTTC; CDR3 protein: CASSPTDSTLSEQYF